Given below is one T cell receptor beta chain in context. The data were taken from a study of OX40 agonist ivuxolimab in advanced cancers. Study context: Aged 23 to 79 with a mean of about 60 years, they were around 79% male.

CDR3 length equals 13 residues. V lost 6 bases to trimming and J lost 1 base, with 7 bases between them. Germline values: CDR1 LGHNT, CDR2 FRNRAP. Clones were read by immunoSEQ multiplex PCR, and TCRdb kept only the in-frame ones, dropping some. The repertoire has 70,000 to 80,000 clones, about 81% of them found once; the top ten carry approximately 5%. The sequenced sample was CD4+ or CD8+ T cells sorted from blood, obtained in a trial of the OX40 agonist ivuxolimab. The clonotype comes from an adult with an advanced solid tumor such as melanoma, head and neck, liver or kidney cancer. J is TRBJ1-5 and V is TRBV12-5, with no clear D. The CDR3 DNA follows: TGTGCTAGTGGCCTAAGGAGCAATCAGCCCCAGCATTTT. The encoded protein is CASGLRSNQPQHF.